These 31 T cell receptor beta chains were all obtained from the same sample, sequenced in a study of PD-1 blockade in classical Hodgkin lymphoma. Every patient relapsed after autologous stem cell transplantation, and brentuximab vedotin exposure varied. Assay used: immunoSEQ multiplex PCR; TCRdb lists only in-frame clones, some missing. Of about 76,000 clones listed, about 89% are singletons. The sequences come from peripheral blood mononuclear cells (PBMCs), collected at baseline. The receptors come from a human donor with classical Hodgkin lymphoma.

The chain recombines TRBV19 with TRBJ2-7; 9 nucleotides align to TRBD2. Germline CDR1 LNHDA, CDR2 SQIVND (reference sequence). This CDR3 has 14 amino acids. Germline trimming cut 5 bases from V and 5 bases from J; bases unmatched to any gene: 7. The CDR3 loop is CASSRLAGNHEQYF. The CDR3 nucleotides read TGTGCCAGTAGTCGGCTAGCGGGAAACCACGAGCAGTACTTC.

The DNA for the CDR3 is TGTGCCAGCGGCCAGGGTTTGCGGAATTCACCCCTCCACTTT. Translating it yields CASGQGLRNSPLHF. The chain uses TRBV25-1 and TRBJ1-6; TRBD1 is a possible D gene (5 bases). Trimming took off 8 bases at V and 7 bases at J, with 15 bases between the two ends. This CDR3 comprises 14 residues. Germline CDR1 and CDR2: MGHDK and SYGVNS.

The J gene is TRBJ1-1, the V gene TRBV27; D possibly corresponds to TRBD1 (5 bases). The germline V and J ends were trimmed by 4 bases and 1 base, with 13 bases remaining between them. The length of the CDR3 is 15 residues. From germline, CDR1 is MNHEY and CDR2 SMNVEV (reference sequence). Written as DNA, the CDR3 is TGTGCCAGCAGTTGGGGGGAATTGGGGAACACTGAAGCTTTCTTT. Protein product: CASSWGELGNTEAFF.

CDR3 sequence: CASSVSALSGNTIYF. The CDR3 coding sequence is TGTGCCAGCAGCGTGTCGGCCCTCTCTGGAAACACCATATATTTT. The chain combines TRBV6-1 with TRBJ1-3, with D uncertain. The V end lost 6 bases, the J end lost 0 bases, and 12 bases lay between the germline ends. The length of the CDR3 is 15 residues. Germline V CDR1 and CDR2: MNHNS, SASEGT.

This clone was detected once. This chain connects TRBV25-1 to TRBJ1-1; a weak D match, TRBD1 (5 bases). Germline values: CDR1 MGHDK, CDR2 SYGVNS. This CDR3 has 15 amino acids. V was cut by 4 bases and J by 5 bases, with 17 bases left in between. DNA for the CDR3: TGTGCCAGCAGTGCGCCCAGGTCAGGGAGGACTGAAGCTTTCTTT. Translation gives CASSAPRSGRTEAFF.

CDR3 residues: CATSRDAFLNQPQHF. The CDR3 nucleotides are TGTGCCACCAGCAGAGATGCCTTTTTAAATCAGCCCCAGCATTTT. The chain links TRBV15 to TRBJ1-5; D gene uncertain. From germline, CDR1 is LNHNV and CDR2 YYDKDF (reference sequence). CDR3 size: 15 residues. V lost 0 bases and J lost 4, with 10 bases in between.

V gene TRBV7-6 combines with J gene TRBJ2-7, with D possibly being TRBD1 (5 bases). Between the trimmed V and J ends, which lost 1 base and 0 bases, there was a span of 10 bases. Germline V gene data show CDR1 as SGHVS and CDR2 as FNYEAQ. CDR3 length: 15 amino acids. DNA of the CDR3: TGTGCCAGCAGCTTAGGCCAGGGCCCCTCCTACGAGCAGTACTTC. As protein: CASSLGQGPSYEQYF.

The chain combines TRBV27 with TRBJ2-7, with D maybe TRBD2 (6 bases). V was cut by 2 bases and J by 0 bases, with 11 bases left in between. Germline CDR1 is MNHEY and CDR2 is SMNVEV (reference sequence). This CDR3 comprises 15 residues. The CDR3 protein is CASSLGGLASYEQYF. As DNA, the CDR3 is TGTGCCAGCAGTTTAGGAGGGCTAGCCTCCTACGAGCAGTACTTC.

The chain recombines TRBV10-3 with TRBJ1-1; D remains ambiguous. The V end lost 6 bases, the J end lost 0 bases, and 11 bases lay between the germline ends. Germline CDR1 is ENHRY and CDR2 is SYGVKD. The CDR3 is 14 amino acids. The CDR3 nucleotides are TGTGCCATCAGCCTCTCACAAGTGAACACTGAAGCTTTCTTT. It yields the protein CAISLSQVNTEAFF.

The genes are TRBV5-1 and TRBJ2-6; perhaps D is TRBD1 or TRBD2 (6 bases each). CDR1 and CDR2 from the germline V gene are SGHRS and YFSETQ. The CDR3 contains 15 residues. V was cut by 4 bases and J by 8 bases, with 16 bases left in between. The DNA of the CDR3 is TGCGCCAGCAGCGCCCTGACCGGGGGCTCCAACGTCCTGACTTTC. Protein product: CASSALTGGSNVLTF.

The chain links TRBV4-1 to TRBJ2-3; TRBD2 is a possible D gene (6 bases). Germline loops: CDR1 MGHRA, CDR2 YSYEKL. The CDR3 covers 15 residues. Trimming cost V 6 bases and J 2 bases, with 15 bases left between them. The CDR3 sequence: CASRILGSPTDTQYF. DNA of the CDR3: TGCGCCAGCAGAATACTCGGGAGCCCCACAGATACGCAGTATTTT.

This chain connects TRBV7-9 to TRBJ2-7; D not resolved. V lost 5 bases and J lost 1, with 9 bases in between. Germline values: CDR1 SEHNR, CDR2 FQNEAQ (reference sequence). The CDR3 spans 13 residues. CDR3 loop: CASSHTHSYEQYF. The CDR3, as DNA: TGTGCCAGCAGCCACACTCATTCCTACGAGCAGTACTTC.

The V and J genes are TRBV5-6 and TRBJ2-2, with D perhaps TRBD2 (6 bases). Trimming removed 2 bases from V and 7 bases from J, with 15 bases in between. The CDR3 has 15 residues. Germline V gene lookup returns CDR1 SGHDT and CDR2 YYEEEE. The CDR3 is CASSFSPGVGGELFF. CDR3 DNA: TGTGCCAGCAGCTTTTCCCCGGGAGTCGGCGGGGAGCTGTTTTTT.

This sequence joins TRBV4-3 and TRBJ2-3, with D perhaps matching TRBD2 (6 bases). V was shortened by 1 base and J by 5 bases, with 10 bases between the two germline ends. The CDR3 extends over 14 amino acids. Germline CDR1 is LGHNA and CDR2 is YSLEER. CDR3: CASSQVGSGDTQYF. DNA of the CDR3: TGCGCCAGCAGCCAAGTCGGGAGTGGAGATACGCAGTATTTT.

The CDR3 sequence is CSVEDGQEYGYTF. CDR3 sequence (DNA): TGCAGCGTTGAAGATGGGCAGGAATATGGCTACACCTTC. This rearrangement joins TRBV29-1 to TRBJ1-2; D is unresolved. Germline values: CDR1 SQVTM, CDR2 ANQGSEA. The CDR3 covers 13 residues. The V end was cut by 0 bases, the J end by 5 bases, with 10 bases between.

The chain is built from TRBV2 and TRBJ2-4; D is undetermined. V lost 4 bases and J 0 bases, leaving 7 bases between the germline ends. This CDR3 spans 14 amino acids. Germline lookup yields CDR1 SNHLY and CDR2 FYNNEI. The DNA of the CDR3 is TGTGCCAGCAGTGTTTCCATAGCCAAAAACATTCAGTACTTC. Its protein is CASSVSIAKNIQYF.

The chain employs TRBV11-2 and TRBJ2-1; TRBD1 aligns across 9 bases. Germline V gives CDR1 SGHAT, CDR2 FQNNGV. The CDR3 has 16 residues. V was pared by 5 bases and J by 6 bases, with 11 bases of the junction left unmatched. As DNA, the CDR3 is TGTGCCAGCAGCCCAATCCACGGGACAGGGCCCAATGAGCAGTTCTTC. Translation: CASSPIHGTGPNEQFF.

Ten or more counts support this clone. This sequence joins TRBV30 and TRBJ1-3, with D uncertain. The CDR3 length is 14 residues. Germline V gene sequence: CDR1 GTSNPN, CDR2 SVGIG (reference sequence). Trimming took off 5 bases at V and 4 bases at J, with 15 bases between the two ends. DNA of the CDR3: TGTGCCTGGGGAACAGCGTTTTTCGGAAACACCATATATTTT. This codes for CAWGTAFFGNTIYF.

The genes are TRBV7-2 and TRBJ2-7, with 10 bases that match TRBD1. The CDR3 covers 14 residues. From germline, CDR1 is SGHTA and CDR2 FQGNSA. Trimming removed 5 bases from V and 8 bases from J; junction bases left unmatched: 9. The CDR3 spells CASSPRGQGFKQYF. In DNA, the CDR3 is TGTGCCAGCAGCCCGAGGGGACAGGGGTTCAAGCAGTACTTC. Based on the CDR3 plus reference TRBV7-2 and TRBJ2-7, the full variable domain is GAGVSQSPSNKVTEKGKDVELRCDPISGHTALYWYRQSLGQGLEFLIYFQGNSAPDKSGLPSDRFSAERTGGSVSTLTIQRTQQEDSAVYLCASSPRGQGFKQYFGPGTRLTVT.

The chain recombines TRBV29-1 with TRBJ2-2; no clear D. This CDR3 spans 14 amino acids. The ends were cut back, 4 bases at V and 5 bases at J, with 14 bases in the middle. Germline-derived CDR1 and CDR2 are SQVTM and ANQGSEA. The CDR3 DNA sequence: TGCAGCGTTGTAGGCCAGGATAGAACCGGGGAGCTGTTTTTT. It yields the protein CSVVGQDRTGELFF.

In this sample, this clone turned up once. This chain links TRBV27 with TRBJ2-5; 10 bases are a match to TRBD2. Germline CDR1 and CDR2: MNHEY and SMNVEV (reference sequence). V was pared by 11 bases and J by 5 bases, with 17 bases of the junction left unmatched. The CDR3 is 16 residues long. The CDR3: CARHLAGVSLRETQYF. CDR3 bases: TGTGCCCGGCACCTAGCGGGAGTTAGTTTAAGGGAGACCCAGTACTTC.

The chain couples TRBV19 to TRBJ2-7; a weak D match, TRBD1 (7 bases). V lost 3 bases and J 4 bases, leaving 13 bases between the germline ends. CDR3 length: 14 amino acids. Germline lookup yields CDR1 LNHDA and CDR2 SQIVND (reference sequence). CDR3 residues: CASSINPGGYEQYF. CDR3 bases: TGTGCCAGTAGTATTAACCCAGGGGGGTACGAGCAGTACTTC. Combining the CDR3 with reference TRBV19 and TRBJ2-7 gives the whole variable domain DGGITQSPKYLFRKEGQNVTLSCEQNLNHDAMYWYRQDPGQGLRLIYYSQIVNDFQKGDIAEGYSVSREKKESFPLTVTSAQKNPTAFYLCASSINPGGYEQYFGPGTRLTVT.

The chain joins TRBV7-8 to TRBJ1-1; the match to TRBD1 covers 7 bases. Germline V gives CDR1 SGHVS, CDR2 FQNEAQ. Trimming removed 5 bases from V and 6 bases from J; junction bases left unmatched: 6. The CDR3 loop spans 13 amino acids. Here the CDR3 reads CASSDNRGAEAFF. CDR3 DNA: TGTGCCAGCAGCGATAACAGGGGCGCTGAAGCTTTCTTT.

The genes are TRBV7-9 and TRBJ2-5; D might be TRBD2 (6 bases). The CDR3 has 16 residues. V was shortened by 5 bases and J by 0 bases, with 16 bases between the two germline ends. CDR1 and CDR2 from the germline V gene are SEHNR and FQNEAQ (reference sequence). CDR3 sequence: CASSHLASWDQETQYF. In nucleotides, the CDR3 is TGTGCCAGCAGCCACCTAGCGTCTTGGGACCAAGAGACCCAGTACTTC.

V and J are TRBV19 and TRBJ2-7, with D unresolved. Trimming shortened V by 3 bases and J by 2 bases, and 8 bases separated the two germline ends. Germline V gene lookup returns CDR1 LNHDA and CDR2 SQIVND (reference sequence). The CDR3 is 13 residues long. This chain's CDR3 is CASSITVTYEQYF. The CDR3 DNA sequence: TGTGCCAGTAGTATTACAGTTACCTACGAGCAGTACTTC.

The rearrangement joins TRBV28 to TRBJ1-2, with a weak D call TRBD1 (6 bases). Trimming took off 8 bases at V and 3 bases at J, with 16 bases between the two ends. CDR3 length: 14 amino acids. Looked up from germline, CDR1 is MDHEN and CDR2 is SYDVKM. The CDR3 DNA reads TGTGCCAGCGAGGGGGGGGCTCTATACTATGGCTACACCTTC. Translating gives CASEGGALYYGYTF.

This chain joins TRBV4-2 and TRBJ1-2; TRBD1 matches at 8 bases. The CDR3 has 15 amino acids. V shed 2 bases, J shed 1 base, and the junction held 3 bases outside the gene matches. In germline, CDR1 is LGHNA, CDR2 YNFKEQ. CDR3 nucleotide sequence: TGTGCCAGCAGCCAAAAGACAGGGGTTAACTATGGCTACACCTTC. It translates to CASSQKTGVNYGYTF.

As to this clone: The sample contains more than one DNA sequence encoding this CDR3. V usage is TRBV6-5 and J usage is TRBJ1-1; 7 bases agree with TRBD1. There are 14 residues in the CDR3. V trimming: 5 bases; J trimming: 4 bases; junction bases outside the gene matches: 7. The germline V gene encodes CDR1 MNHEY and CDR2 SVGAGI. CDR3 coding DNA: TGTGCCAGCAGTACAACAGGGGTGGGCACTGAAGCTTTCTTT. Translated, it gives CASSTTGVGTEAFF.

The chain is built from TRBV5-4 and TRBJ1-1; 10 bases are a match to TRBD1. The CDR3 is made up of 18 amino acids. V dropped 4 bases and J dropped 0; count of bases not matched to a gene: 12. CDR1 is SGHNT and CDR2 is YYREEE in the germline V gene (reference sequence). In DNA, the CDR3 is TGTGCCAGCAGCGGGTTGGGACAGGGGAATCTGGTGAACACTGAAGCTTTCTTT. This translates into CASSGLGQGNLVNTEAFF.

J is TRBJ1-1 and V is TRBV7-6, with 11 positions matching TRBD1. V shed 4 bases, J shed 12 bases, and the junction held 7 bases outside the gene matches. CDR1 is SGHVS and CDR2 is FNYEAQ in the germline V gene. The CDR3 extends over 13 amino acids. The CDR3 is CASSYLGQGATFF. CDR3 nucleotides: TGTGCCAGCAGCTACCTCGGACAGGGGGCAACTTTCTTT.

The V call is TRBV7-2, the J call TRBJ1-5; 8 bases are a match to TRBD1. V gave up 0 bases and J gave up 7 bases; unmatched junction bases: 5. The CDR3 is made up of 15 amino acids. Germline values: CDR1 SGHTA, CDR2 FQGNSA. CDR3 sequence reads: CASSLAAGGGQPQHF. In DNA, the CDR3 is TGTGCCAGCAGCTTAGCAGCAGGGGGCGGACAGCCCCAGCATTTT.